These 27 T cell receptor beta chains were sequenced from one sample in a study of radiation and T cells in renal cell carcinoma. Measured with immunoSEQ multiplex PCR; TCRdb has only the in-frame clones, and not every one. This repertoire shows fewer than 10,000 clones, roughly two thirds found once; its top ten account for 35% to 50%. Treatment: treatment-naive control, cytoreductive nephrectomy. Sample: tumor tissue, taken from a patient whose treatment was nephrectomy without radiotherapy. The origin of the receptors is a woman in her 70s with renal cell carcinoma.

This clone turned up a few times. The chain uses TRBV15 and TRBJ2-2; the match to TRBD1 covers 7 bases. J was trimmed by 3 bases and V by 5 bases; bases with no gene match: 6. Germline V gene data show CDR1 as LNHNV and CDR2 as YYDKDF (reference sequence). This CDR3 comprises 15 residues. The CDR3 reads CATSEGTDDTGELFF. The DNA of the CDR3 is TGTGCCACCAGCGAAGGGACAGATGACACCGGGGAGCTGTTTTTT.

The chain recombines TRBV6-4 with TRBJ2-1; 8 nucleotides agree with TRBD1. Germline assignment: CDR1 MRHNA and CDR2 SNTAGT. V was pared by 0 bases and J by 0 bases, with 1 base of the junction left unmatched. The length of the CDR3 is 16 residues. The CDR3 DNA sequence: TGTGCCAGCAGTGACTCGGGACAGGTCTCCTACAATGAGCAGTTCTTC. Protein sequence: CASSDSGQVSYNEQFF.

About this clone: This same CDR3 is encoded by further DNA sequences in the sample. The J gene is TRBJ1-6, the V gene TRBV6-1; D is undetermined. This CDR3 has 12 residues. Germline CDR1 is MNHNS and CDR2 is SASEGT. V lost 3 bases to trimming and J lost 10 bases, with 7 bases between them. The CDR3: CASSDRRSPLHF. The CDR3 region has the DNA TGTGCCAGCAGTGATAGGCGATCACCCCTCCACTTT.

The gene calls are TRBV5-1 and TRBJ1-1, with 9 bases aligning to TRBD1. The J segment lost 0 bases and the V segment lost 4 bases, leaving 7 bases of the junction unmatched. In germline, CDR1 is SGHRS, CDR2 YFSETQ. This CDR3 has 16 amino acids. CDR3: CASSPRTGAMNTEAFF. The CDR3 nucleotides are TGCGCCAGCAGCCCTAGGACAGGGGCGATGAACACTGAAGCTTTCTTT.

The CDR3 loop reads CATAAPRGEQYF. The CDR3 nucleotides are TGTGCCACCGCGGCACCGCGAGGCGAGCAGTACTTC. The genes are TRBV6-5 and TRBJ2-7, with D uncertain. V gave up 10 bases and J gave up 6 bases, with 16 bases separating them. The length of the CDR3 is 12 residues. CDR1 is MNHEY, CDR2 SVGAGI, per germline.

The CDR3 sequence: CSVEPTPTLEFF. The CDR3 DNA reads TGCAGCGTTGAACCCACCCCTACGCTGGAGTTCTTC. The chain combines TRBV29-1 with TRBJ2-1; D is unclear. Deletions cut 2 bases from V and 14 bases from J, with 16 bases between. The CDR3 spans 12 residues. Germline CDR1 SQVTM, CDR2 ANQGSEA.

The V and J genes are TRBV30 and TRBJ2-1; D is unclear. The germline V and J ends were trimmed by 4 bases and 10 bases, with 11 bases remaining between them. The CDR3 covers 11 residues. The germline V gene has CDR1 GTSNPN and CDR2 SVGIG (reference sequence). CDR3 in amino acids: CAWTGLDEQFF. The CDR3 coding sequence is TGTGCCTGGACAGGTCTAGACGAGCAGTTCTTC.

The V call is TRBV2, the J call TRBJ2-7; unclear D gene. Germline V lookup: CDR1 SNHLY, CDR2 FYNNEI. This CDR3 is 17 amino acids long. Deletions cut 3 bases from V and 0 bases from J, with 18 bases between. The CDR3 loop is CASSEAGYSPSSYEQYF. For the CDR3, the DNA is TGTGCCAGCAGTGAGGCAGGCTACTCTCCTAGCTCCTACGAGCAGTACTTC.

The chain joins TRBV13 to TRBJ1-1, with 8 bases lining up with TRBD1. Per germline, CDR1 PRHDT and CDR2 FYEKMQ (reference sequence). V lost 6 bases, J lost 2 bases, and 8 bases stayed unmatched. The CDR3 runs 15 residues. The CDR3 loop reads CASRLTGTGNTEAFF. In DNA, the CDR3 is TGTGCCAGCAGGCTAACCGGGACAGGAAACACTGAAGCTTTCTTT.

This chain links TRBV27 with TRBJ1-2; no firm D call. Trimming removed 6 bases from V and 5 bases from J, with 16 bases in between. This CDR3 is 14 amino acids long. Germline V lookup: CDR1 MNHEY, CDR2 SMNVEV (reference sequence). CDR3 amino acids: CASRPRRDLYGYTF. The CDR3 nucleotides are TGTGCCAGCAGACCCCGGAGGGATCTATATGGCTACACCTTC.

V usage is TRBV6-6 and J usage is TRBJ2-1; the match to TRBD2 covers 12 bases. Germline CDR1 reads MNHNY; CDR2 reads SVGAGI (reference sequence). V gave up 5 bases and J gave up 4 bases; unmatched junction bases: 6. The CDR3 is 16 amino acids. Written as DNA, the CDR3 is TGTGCCAGCAGTACACGGACTAGCGGGACATACAATGAGCAGTTCTTC. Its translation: CASSTRTSGTYNEQFF.

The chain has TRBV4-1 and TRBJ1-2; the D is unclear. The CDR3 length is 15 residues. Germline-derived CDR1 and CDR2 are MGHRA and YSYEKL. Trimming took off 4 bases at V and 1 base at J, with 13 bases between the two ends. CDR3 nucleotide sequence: TGCGCCAGCAGCCTAGACAAGACCAGTAACTATGGCTACACCTTC. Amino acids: CASSLDKTSNYGYTF.

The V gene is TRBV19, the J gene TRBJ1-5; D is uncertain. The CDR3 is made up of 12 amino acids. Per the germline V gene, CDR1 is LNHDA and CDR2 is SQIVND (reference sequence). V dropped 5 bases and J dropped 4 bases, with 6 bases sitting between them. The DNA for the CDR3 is TGTGCCAGTAGTCCGTTAAATCAGCCCCAGCATTTT. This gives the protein CASSPLNQPQHF.

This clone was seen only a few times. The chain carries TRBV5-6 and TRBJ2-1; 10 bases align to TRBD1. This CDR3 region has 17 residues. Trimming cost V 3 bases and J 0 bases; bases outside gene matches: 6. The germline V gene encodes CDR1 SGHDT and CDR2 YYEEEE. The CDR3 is CASSSGQGVISYNEQFF. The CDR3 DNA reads TGTGCCAGCAGCTCCGGACAGGGGGTAATCTCCTACAATGAGCAGTTCTTC.

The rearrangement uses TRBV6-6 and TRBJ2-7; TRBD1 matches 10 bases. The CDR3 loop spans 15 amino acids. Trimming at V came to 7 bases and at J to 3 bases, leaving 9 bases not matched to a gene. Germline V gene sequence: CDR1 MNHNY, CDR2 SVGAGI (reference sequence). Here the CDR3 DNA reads TGTGCCAGCACCCGGGACAGGGGCCGCAACTACGAGCAGTACTTC. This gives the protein CASTRDRGRNYEQYF.

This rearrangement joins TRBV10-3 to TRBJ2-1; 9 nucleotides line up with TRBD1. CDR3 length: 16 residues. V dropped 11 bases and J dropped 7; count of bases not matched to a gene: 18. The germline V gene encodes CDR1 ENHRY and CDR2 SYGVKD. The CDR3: CASARVTGQGGNEQFF. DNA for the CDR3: TGTGCCTCCGCCAGAGTTACGGGACAGGGAGGGAATGAGCAGTTCTTC.

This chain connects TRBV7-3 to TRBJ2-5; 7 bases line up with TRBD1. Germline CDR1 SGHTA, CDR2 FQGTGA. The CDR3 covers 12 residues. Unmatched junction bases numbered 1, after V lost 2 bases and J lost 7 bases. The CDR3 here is CASSLSGGTQYF. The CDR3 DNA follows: TGTGCCAGCAGCTTATCAGGGGGGACCCAGTACTTC.

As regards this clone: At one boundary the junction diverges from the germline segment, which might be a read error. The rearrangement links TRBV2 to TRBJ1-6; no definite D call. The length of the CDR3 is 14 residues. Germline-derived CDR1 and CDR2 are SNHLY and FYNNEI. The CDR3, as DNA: TGTGCCAGCAGAGTGGTCTCCAATAATTCACCCCTCCACTTT. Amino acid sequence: CASRVVSNNSPLHF.

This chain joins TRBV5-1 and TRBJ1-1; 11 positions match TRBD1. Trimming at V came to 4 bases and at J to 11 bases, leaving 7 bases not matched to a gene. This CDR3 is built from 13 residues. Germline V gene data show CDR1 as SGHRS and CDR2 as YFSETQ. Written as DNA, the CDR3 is TGCGCCAGCAGCGCCGGACAGGGGGCGCCGGCTTTCTTT. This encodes CASSAGQGAPAFF.

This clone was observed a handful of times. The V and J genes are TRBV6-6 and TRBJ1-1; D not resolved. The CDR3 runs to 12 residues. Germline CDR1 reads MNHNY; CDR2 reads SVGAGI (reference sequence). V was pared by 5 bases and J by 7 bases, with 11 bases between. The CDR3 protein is CASSQKGVEAFF. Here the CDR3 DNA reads TGTGCCAGCAGTCAAAAGGGTGTTGAAGCTTTCTTT.

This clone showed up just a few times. CDR3 DNA: TGCGCCAGCAGCCCCAGCGGGGGGGAAAACACCGGGGAGCTGTTTTTT. Translation: CASSPSGGENTGELFF. The J gene is TRBJ2-2, the V gene TRBV4-1; 10 nucleotides align to TRBD2. Germline V gene sequence: CDR1 MGHRA, CDR2 YSYEKL. V lost 4 bases to trimming and J lost 2 bases; unmatched junction nucleotides: 4. The CDR3 is 16 residues long.

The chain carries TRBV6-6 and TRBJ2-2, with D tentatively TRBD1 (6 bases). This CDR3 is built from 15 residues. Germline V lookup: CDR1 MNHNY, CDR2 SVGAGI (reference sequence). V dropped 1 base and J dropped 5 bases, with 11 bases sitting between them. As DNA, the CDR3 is TGTGCCAGCAGTTACTTCGGACAGAGGACCGGGGAGCTGTTTTTT. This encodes CASSYFGQRTGELFF.

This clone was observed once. This chain's CDR3 is CASSLLPPQGRWETQYF. DNA for the CDR3: TGTGCCAGCAGCCTCCTCCCCCCCCAGGGGCGATGGGAGACCCAGTACTTC. The V and J genes are TRBV7-9 and TRBJ2-5; D may be TRBD1 (6 bases). CDR3 length: 17 residues. Germline assignment: CDR1 SEHNR and CDR2 FQNEAQ (reference sequence). Trimming left V 5 bases short and J 5 bases short, with 24 bases between.

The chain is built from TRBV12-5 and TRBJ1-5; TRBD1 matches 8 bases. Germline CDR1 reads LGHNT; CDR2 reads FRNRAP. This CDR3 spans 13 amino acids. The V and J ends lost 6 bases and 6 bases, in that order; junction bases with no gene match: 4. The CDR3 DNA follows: TGTGCTAGTGGCCGAACAGGGGGTCAGCCCCAGCATTTT. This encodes CASGRTGGQPQHF.

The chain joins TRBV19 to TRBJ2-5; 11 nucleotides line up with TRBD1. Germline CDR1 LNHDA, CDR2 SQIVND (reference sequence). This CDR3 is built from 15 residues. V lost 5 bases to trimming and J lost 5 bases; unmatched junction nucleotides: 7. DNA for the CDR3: TGTGCCAGTAGTCCGGACAGGGGGCTGAGGGAGACCCAGTACTTC. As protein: CASSPDRGLRETQYF.

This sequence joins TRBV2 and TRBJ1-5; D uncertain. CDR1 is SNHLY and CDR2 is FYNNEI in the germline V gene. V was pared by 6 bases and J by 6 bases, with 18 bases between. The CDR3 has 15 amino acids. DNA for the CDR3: TGTGCCAGCAGCTCTCCGGGGAGGGAGCGTCAGCCCCAGCATTTT. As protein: CASSSPGRERQPQHF.

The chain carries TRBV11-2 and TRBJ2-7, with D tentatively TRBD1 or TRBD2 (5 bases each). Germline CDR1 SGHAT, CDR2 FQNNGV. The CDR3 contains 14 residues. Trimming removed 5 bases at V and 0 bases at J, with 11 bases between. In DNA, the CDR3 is TGTGCCAGCAGCCGGGGCCTTAACTCCTACGAGCAGTACTTC. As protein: CASSRGLNSYEQYF.